This entry lists 5 T cell receptor beta chains sequenced from one sample in a study of PD-L1 blockade in urothelial cancer. Profiling relied on immunoSEQ multiplex PCR, and the TCRdb table lists in-frame clones only, not all of them. The sample shows 55,000 to 80,000 clones, approximately 86% of them seen only once. The sample's time point: pretreatment peripheral blood. The material was PBMCs, obtained around atezolizumab (anti-PD-L1) treatment. Receptors originate from a man aged 55 to 70 with urothelial cancer.

V and J are TRBV7-2 and TRBJ2-2; a weak D match, TRBD1 (5 bases). Germline lookup yields CDR1 SGHTA and CDR2 FQGNSA. There are 15 residues in the CDR3. V was shortened by 1 base and J by 6 bases, with 12 bases between the two germline ends. In nucleotides, the CDR3 is TGTGCCAGCAGCTTAGGTCCCAGGGCCGCCGGGGAGCTGTTTTTT. Translating gives CASSLGPRAAGELFF.

The rearrangement links TRBV6-5 to TRBJ1-2; no firm D call. The CDR3 is made up of 12 amino acids. Looked up from germline, CDR1 is MNHEY and CDR2 is SVGAGI. V lost 2 bases, J lost 8 bases, and 9 bases lay in between. DNA for the CDR3: TGTGCCAGCAGTTACGGTCCAAGCGGCTACACCTTC. It codes for CASSYGPSGYTF.

The rearrangement joins TRBV28 to TRBJ1-3; D is ambiguous. This CDR3 comprises 15 residues. Trimming stripped 3 bases from V and 3 bases from J, with 12 bases between. Germline lookup yields CDR1 MDHEN and CDR2 SYDVKM. The CDR3 DNA sequence: TGTGCCAGCAGTTTTATGACTGGGTTTGGAAACACCATATATTTT. It is translated as CASSFMTGFGNTIYF.

This chain uses TRBV5-6 with TRBJ1-2; D gene uncertain. V shed 0 bases and J shed 9 bases, with 12 bases lying between them. The CDR3 contains 13 residues. The germline gives CDR1 SGHDT, CDR2 YYEEEE. In DNA, the CDR3 is TGTGCCAGCAGCTTGGTGGCGGCGAGTAGCTACACCTTC. The encoded protein is CASSLVAASSYTF.

The chain is built from TRBV19 and TRBJ1-5; 8 bases agree with TRBD1. Germline loops: CDR1 LNHDA, CDR2 SQIVND (reference sequence). V lost 7 bases and J lost 2; bases outside the gene matches: 1. The CDR3 runs 13 residues. The CDR3 DNA reads as TGTGCCAGTATGGGACAGGGCAATCAGCCCCAGCATTTT. Translated, it gives CASMGQGNQPQHF.